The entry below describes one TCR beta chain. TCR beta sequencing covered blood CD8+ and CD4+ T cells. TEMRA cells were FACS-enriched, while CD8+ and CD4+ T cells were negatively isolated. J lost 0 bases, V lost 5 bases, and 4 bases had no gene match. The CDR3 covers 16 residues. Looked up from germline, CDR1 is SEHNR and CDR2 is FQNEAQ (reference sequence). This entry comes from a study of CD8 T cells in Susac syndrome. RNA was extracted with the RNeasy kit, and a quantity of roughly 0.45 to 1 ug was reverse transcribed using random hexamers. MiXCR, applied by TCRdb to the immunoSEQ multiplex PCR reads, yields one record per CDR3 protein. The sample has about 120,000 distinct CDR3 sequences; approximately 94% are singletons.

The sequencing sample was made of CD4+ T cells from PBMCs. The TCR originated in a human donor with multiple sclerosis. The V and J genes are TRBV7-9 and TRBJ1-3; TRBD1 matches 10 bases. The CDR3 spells CASSLDRGPSGNTIYF. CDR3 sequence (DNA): TGTGCCAGCAGCCTCGACAGGGGGCCCTCTGGAAACACCATATATTTT.